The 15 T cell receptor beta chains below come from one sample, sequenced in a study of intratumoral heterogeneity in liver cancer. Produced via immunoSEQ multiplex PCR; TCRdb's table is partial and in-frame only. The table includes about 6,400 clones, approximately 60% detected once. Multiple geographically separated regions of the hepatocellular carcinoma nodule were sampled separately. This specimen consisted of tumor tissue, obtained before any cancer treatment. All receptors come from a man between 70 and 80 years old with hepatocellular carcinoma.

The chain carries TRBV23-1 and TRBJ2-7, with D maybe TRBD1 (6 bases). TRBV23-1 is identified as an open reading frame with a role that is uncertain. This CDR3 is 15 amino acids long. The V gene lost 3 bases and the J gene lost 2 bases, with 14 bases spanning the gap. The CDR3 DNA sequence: TGCGCCAGCAGTCACAAGGGGGAATTCCCCTACGAGCAGTACGTC. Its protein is CASSHKGEFPYEQYV.

CDR3 region: CASSQGPSTDTQYF. In nucleotides, the CDR3 is TGCGCCAGCAGCCAAGGCCCTAGCACAGATACGCAGTATTTT. The chain uses TRBV4-1 and TRBJ2-3; D remains unclear. V shed 1 base and J shed 0 bases, with 5 bases lying between them. CDR1 and CDR2 (germline): MGHRA, YSYEKL. CDR3 length: 14 residues.

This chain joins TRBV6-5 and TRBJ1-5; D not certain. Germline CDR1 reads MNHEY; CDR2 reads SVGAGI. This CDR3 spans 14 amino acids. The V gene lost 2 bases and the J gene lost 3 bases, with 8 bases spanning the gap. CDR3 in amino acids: CASSYGKTNQPQHF. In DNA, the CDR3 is TGTGCCAGCAGTTACGGGAAGACCAATCAGCCCCAGCATTTT.

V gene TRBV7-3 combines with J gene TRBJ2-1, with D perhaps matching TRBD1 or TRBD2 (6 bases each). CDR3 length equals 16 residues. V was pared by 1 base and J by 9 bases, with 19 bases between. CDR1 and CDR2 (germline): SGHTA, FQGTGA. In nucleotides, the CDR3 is TGTGCCAGCAGCTTAAATGCTGGGGGGCTTTTCGGTGAGCAGTTCTTC. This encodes CASSLNAGGLFGEQFF. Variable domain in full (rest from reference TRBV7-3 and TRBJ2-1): GAGVSQTPSNKVTEKGKYVELRCDPISGHTALYWYRQSLGQGPEFLIYFQGTGAADDSGLPNDRFFAVRPEGSVSTLKIQRTERGDSAVYLCASSLNAGGLFGEQFFGPGTRLTVL.

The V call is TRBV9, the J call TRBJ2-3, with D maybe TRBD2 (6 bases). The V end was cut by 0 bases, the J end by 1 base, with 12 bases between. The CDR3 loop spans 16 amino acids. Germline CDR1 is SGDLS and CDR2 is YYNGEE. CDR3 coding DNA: TGTGCCAGCAGCGTAGAAGGCGGGACCCGCACAGATACGCAGTATTTT. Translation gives CASSVEGGTRTDTQYF.

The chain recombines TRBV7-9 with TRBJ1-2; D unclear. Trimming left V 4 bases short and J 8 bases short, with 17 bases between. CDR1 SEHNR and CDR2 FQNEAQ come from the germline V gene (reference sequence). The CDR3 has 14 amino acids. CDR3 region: CASSSLRSIDGYTF. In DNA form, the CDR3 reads TGTGCCAGCAGCTCCTTACGCTCTATCGACGGCTACACCTTC.

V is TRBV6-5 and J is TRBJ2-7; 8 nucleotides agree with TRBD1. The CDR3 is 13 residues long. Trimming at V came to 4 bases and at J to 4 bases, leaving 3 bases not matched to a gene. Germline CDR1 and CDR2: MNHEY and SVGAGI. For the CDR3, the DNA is TGTGCCAGCAGTTGGGACAGGATATACGAGCAGTACTTC. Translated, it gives CASSWDRIYEQYF.

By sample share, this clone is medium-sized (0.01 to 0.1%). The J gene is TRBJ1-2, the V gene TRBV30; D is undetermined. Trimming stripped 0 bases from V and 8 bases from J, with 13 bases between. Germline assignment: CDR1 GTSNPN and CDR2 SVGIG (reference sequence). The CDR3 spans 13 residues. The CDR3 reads CAWSVNWVWGYTF. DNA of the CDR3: TGTGCCTGGAGTGTAAATTGGGTGTGGGGCTACACCTTC.

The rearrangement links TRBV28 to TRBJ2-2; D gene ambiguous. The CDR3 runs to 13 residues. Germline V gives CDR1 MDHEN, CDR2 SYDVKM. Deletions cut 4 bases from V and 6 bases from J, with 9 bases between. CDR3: CASSYGWAGELFF. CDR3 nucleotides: TGTGCCAGCAGTTACGGGTGGGCCGGGGAGCTGTTTTTT.

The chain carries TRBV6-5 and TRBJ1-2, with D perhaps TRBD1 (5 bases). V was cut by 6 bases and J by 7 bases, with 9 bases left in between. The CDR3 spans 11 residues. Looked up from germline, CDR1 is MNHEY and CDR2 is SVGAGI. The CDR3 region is CASSPGAGYTF. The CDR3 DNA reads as TGTGCCAGCAGCCCCGGGGCTGGCTACACCTTC.

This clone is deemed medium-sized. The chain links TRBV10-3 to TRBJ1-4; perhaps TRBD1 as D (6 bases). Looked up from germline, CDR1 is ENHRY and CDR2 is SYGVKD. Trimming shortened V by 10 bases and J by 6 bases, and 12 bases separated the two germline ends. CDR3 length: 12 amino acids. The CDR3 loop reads CATLSGDEKLFF. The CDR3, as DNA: TGTGCCACCCTATCAGGGGATGAAAAACTGTTTTTT.

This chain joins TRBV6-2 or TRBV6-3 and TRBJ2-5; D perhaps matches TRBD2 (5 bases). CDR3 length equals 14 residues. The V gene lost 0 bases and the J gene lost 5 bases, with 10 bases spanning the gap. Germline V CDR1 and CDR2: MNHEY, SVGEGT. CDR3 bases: TGTGCCAGCAGTTACTCCGGGGTGGGGGAGACCCAGTACTTC. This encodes CASSYSGVGETQYF.

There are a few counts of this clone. The CDR3 bases are TGTGCCAGCAGCCCCGGACGGGCCTCTGGGGCCAACGTCCTGACTTTC. Translating it yields CASSPGRASGANVLTF. This chain joins TRBV4-2 and TRBJ2-6; unclear D gene. V was cut by 4 bases and J by 0 bases, with 10 bases left in between. Per the germline V gene, CDR1 is LGHNA and CDR2 is YNFKEQ. The length of the CDR3 is 16 residues.

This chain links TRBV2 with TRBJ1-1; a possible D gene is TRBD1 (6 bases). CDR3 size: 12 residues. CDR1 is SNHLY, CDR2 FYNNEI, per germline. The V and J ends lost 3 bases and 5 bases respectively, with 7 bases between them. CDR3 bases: TGTGCCAGCAGTGACAGGGGAACTGAAGCTTTCTTT. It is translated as CASSDRGTEAFF.

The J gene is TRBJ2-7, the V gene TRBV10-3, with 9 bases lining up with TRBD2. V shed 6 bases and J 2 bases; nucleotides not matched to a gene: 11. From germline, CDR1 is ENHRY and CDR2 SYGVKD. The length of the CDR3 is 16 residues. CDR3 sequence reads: CAISPGGTSRTYEQYV. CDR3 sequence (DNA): TGTGCCATCAGCCCGGGGGGGACTAGCAGGACCTACGAGCAGTACGTC.